This is a list of T cell receptor beta chains from one sample in a study of cytomegalovirus exposure and HLA in healthy donors. Measured with immunoSEQ multiplex PCR; TCRdb has only the in-frame clones, and not every one. This table has about 60,000 clones, approximately 70% appearing once. The sample taken for sequencing was PBMCs. These TCRs come from a woman aged 60 to 75 in good health and CMV-seropositive. CDR3s include the opening cysteine and the closing phenylalanine or tryptophan. The D gene is left open where the match is weak. Clone size is given for some rows only: seen once, a few or many times, or a class if the clone is expanded.

TRBV4-1	NA	NA	TRBJ1-2	CASSPPGLNGYTF	TGCGCCAGCAGCCCCCCTGGACTGAATGGCTACACCTTC
TRBV12-5	TRBD1	NA	TRBJ1-6	CASGLGQGANSPLHF	TGTGCTAGTGGTTTAGGACAGGGAGCCAACTCACCCCTCCACTTT
TRBV11-2	NA	NA	TRBJ2-5	CASSSGETQYF	TGTGCCAGCAGCTCCGGAGAGACCCAGTACTTC
TRBV7-8	TRBD1	NA	TRBJ1-5	CASSLAQGVYSNQPQHF	TGTGCCAGCAGCTTAGCGCAGGGGGTATATAGCAATCAGCCCCAGCATTTT
TRBV29-1	TRBD2	NA	TRBJ2-1	CSVESGSGGAYEQFF	TGCAGCGTTGAATCAGGTAGCGGGGGGGCTTATGAGCAGTTCTTC
TRBV10-3	NA	NA	TRBJ1-1	CAIRSGGSSGEAFF	TGTGCCATCAGGAGTGGTGGGTCTTCAGGGGAAGCTTTCTTT
TRBV7-2	NA	NA	TRBJ2-7	CASSLDFSSSSYEQYF	TGTGCCAGCAGCTTAGACTTTTCCTCAAGCTCCTACGAGCAGTACTTC
TRBV10-3	TRBD1	NA	TRBJ1-1	CAISPGQGRVTEAFF	TGTGCCATCAGCCCGGGACAGGGGCGGGTCACTGAAGCTTTCTTT
TRBV6-6	TRBD1	few	TRBJ1-1	CASITWGRGVTEAFF	TGTGCCAGCATTACATGGGGCAGGGGGGTCACTGAAGCTTTCTTT
TRBV19	TRBD1	NA	TRBJ1-1	CASRSKRQGLNTEAFF	TGTGCCAGTAGATCGAAACGACAGGGTCTGAACACTGAAGCTTTCTTT
TRBV7-2	NA	NA	TRBJ1-5	CASSPMGRINQPQHF	TGTGCCAGCAGCCCCATGGGCAGAATCAATCAGCCCCAGCATTTT
TRBV30	NA	NA	TRBJ1-5	CAWSVRGYSNQPQHF	TGTGCCTGGAGTGTAAGGGGATATAGCAATCAGCCCCAGCATTTT
TRBV29-1	NA	NA	TRBJ2-5	CSVERETQYF	TGCAGCGTTGAACGGGAGACCCAGTACTTC
TRBV7-2	TRBD2	NA	TRBJ2-5	CASREGVAGGGGETQYF	TGTGCCTCCAGGGAGGGGGTAGCGGGGGGCGGGGGGGAGACCCAGTACTTC
TRBV7-8	NA	NA	TRBJ1-2	CASSLIQGGGYTF	TGTGCCAGCAGCTTGATACAGGGTGGAGGCTACACCTTC
TRBV7-9	NA	NA	TRBJ1-2	CASSLGGRDNYGYTF	TGTGCCAGCAGCTTAGGCGGCCGTGATAACTATGGCTACACCTTC
TRBV5-1	NA	once	TRBJ1-1	CASSLQGMNTEAFF	TGCGCCAGCAGCTTACAGGGAATGAACACTGAAGCTTTCTTT
TRBV4-1	NA	NA	TRBJ2-7	CASSHLYEQYF	TGCGCCAGCAGCCACCTATACGAGCAGTACTTC
TRBV5-4	TRBD1	once	TRBJ2-1	CASSRTGTGAYNEQFF	TGTGCCAGCAGCCGCACCGGGACAGGGGCCTACAATGAGCAGTTCTTC
TRBV7-3	NA	NA	TRBJ2-7	CASSLFGGGQYEQYF	TGTGCCAGCAGCCTCTTTGGCGGAGGCCAATACGAGCAGTACTTC
TRBV27	TRBD1	few	TRBJ1-2	CASSFQGASGYTF	TGTGCCAGCAGTTTCCAGGGGGCCTCTGGCTACACCTTC
TRBV27	NA	NA	TRBJ1-1	CASRSVRARAFF	TGTGCCAGCAGGAGCGTTAGAGCAAGAGCTTTCTTT
TRBV29-1	NA	NA	TRBJ1-2	CSVDRPHSDYGYTF	TGCAGCGTTGACAGGCCCCATTCCGACTATGGCTACACCTTC
TRBV19	NA	NA	TRBJ2-5	CASSTPSGARETQYF	TGTGCCAGTAGTACACCCAGTGGGGCCAGGGAGACCCAGTACTTC
TRBV5-4	NA	NA	TRBJ2-3	CASSLTGSTDTQYF	TGTGCCAGCAGCTTGACAGGGTCCACAGATACGCAGTATTTT
TRBV19	NA	NA	TRBJ1-5	CASRLSAGADSNQPQHF	TGTGCCAGTAGATTGTCTGCGGGCGCGGATAGCAATCAGCCCCAGCATTTT
TRBV6-5	NA	NA	TRBJ1-3	CASTLGGLSGNTIYF	TGTGCCAGCACCCTAGGAGGACTCTCTGGAAACACCATATATTTT
TRBV11-2	TRBD1	few	TRBJ2-5	CASSYFGQGARVKTQYF	TGTGCCAGCAGCTACTTTGGACAGGGGGCACGAGTGAAGACCCAGTACTTC
TRBV6-5	TRBD1	NA	TRBJ2-7	CASSYSGTGGNEQYF	TGTGCCAGCAGTTACTCCGGGACAGGGGGCAACGAGCAGTACTTC
TRBV7-9	NA	few	TRBJ1-2	CASSLDRAGGYTF	TGTGCCAGCAGCTTAGACAGGGCCGGTGGCTACACCTTC
TRBV7-2	NA	few	TRBJ2-5	CASSVGPQETQYF	TGTGCCAGCAGCGTGGGCCCACAAGAGACCCAGTACTTC
TRBV19	NA	NA	TRBJ2-5	CASSIGQVVQETQYF	TGTGCCAGTAGTATAGGTCAGGTGGTACAAGAGACCCAGTACTTC
TRBV4-3	NA	NA	TRBJ1-1	CASSQGRGLEAFF	TGCGCCAGCAGCCAAGGGAGGGGACTCGAAGCTTTCTTT
TRBV4-1	NA	NA	TRBJ1-2	CASSQVESALTF	TGCGCCAGCAGCCAAGTCGAGTCTGCTCTTACCTTC
TRBV5-5	TRBD2	once	TRBJ2-3	CASRTSGGPTDTQYF	TGTGCCAGCAGAACTAGCGGGGGTCCCACAGATACGCAGTATTTT
TRBV2	TRBD1	NA	TRBJ2-7	CASSEGQGAYEQYF	TGTGCCAGCAGTGAAGGGCAGGGGGCCTACGAGCAGTACTTC
TRBV18	NA	NA	TRBJ1-2	CASSQELYGYTF	TGTGCCAGCTCACAGGAGCTCTATGGCTACACCTTC
TRBV5-6	NA	few	TRBJ1-1	CASSPPGGTVNTEAFF	TGTGCCAGCAGCCCACCTGGAGGGACGGTGAACACTGAAGCTTTCTTT
TRBV5-1	NA	NA	TRBJ2-5	CASSLVGGGETQYF	TGCGCCAGCAGCTTGGTAGGGGGGGGAGAGACCCAGTACTTC
TRBV13	NA	NA	TRBJ1-1	CASSLTVNTEAFF	TGTGCCAGCAGCCTGACAGTGAACACTGAAGCTTTCTTT
TRBV9	NA	NA	TRBJ1-1	CASSPRGGGEMNTEAFF	TGTGCCAGCAGCCCCCGCGGGGGGGGTGAAATGAACACTGAAGCTTTCTTT
TRBV6-5	NA	NA	TRBJ2-5	CAGALSPGETQYF	TGTGCCGGCGCGCTAAGTCCCGGGGAGACCCAGTACTTC
TRBV7-9	TRBD1	NA	TRBJ2-2	CASSRIGGQGASNTGELFF	TGTGCCAGCAGCCGCATTGGGGGGCAGGGGGCGTCGAACACCGGGGAGCTGTTTTTT
TRBV29-1	NA	NA	TRBJ1-1	CSVGEGKGTEAFF	TGCAGCGTGGGGGAGGGAAAAGGAACTGAAGCTTTCTTT
TRBV28	NA	few	TRBJ1-2	CASRPQGNYGYTF	TGTGCCAGCAGACCTCAGGGGAACTATGGCTACACCTTC
TRBV5-4	NA	many	TRBJ1-2	CASTEGVAGYTF	TGTGCCAGCACCGAGGGAGTCGCTGGCTACACCTTC
TRBV6-1	NA	few	TRBJ1-2	CASTRTGGGYTF	TGTGCCAGCACCCGGACGGGGGGCGGCTACACCTTC
TRBV7-7	TRBD2	NA	TRBJ2-2	CASSLGAGRRGGRTGELFF	TGTGCTAGCAGCTTAGGTGCAGGACGGCGGGGGGGCCGCACCGGGGAGCTGTTTTTT
TRBV6-5	NA	NA	TRBJ1-1	CASKPEKAGDTEAFF	TGTGCCAGCAAACCGGAGAAGGCGGGGGACACTGAAGCTTTCTTT
TRBV7-3	TRBD1	NA	TRBJ2-6	CASSLTGQGTGANVLTF	TGTGCCAGCAGCTTAACGGGACAGGGAACTGGGGCCAACGTCCTGACTTTC
TRBV7-2	TRBD2	NA	TRBJ2-1	CASSYLAGGGNEQFF	TGTGCCAGCAGCTATCTAGCGGGGGGAGGGAATGAGCAGTTCTTC